This TCR beta chain appears in the sequencing data of a study of blood T cell repertoires in COVID-19. Using immunoSEQ multiplex PCR, the repertoire was profiled, and TCRdb retains in-frame clones only, with some absent. Found here are 150,000 to 200,000 clones, just under 90% of them singletons; the top ten hold 10%. The CDR3 runs to 12 residues. V lost 5 bases to trimming and J lost 7 bases; unmatched junction nucleotides: 2. Germline V CDR1 and CDR2: SGHNT, YENEEA. The source of this sequence is a woman in her seventies with COVID-19, enrolled during active disease. The material sequenced was peripheral blood. The chain combines TRBV11-3 with TRBJ1-1, with 9 bases fitting TRBD1. The CDR3 is CASSEDRGEAFF. For the CDR3, the DNA is TGTGCCAGCAGCGAGGACAGGGGTGAAGCTTTCTTT.